This T cell receptor (beta chain) comes out of a study of CD8+CD57+ T cells in acquired aplastic anemia. Study-level information: DNA from sorted CD4+ and CD8+ cells averaged approximately 3.2 ug. There were 10 million to 14 million reads, on average, for CD4+ cells from healthy donors.

According to the study, genomic DNA was the template for TCR beta VDJ and CDR3 profiling. TCRdb re-called the reads with MiXCR, one entry per CDR3 protein. The profile shows some 150,000 distinct CDR3 sequences, roughly 40% of them singletons. Findings and caveats of the study: Patients were compared with controls for CD8+ Simpson's diversity, and no significant difference emerged.

As regards this clonotype: Its antigen is not known. A much larger clone sits a single nucleotide away, making a read error possible.

This CDR3 is 15 amino acids long. The ends lost 8 bases at V and 2 bases at J; junction bases unmatched: 9. The germline gives CDR1 MNHNS, CDR2 SASEGT. Sequenced: sorted CD4+, CD8+, or CD8+CD57+ T cells (not recorded which) from PBMCs. The genes are TRBV6-1 and TRBJ2-7, with TRBD1 matching over 10 bases. The source of this sequence is a human donor in good health, serving as a control. This CDR3 reads CASGSTDRGAYEQYF. CDR3 DNA: TGTGCCAGCGGTAGTACGGACAGGGGGGCCTACGAGCAGTACTTC.